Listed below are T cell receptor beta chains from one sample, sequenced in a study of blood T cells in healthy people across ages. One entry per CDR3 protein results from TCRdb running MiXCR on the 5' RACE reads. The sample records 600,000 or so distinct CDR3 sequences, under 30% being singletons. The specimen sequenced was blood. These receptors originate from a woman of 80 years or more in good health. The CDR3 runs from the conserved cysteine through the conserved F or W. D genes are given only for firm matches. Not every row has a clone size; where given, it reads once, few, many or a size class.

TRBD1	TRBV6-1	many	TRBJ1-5	CASRRAGTGGAGQPQHF	TGTGCCAGCAGACGAGCCGGGACAGGGGGCGCGGGTCAGCCCCAGCATTTT
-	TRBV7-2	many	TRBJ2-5	CASSLGYASETQYF	TGTGCCAGCAGCTTAGGGTATGCCTCGGAGACCCAGTACTTC
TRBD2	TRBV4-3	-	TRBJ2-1	CASSQIGTSGRTNEQFF	TGCGCCAGCAGCCAGATAGGGACTAGCGGGAGGACCAATGAGCAGTTCTTC
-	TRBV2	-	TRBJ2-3	CASSELAGPSTDTQYF	TGTGCCAGCAGTGAGCTCGCGGGGCCTAGCACAGATACGCAGTATTTT
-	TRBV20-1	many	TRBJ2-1	CSARGDLSYNEQFF	TGCAGTGCTAGAGGGGACCTCTCCTACAATGAGCAGTTCTTC
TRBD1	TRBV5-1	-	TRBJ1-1	CASSLQGVEPEAFF	TGCGCCAGCAGCTTACAGGGGGTGGAACCTGAAGCTTTCTTT
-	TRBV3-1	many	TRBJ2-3	CASSPQPSTDTQYF	TGTGCCAGCAGCCCTCAACCTAGCACAGATACGCAGTATTTT
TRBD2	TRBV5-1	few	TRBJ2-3	CASSSGGGGAPDTQYF	TGCGCCAGCAGCTCGGGAGGCGGGGGGGCCCCGGATACGCAGTATTTT
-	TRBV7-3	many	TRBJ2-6	CASSLRPRKPGANVLTF	TGTGCCAGCAGCTTAAGGCCCCGGAAGCCTGGGGCCAACGTCCTGACTTTC
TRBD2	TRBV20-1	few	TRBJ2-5	CSATRGGAVREQYF	TGCAGTGCTACTCGCGGGGGGGCCGTAAGAGAGCAGTACTTC
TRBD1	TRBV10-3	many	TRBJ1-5	CAISESTGIQPQHF	TGTGCCATCAGTGAGTCGACAGGGATTCAGCCCCAGCATTTT
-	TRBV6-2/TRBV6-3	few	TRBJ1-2	CASAELSNYGYTF	TGTGCCAGTGCAGAACTTTCTAACTATGGCTACACCTTC
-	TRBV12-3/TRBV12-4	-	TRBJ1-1	CASSLGRVVMAEAFF	TGTGCCAGCAGTTTAGGCAGGGTAGTAATGGCTGAAGCTTTCTTT
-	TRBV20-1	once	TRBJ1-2	CSARGQGRDYDYTF	TGCAGTGCTAGAGGCCAGGGGAGGGACTATGACTACACCTTC
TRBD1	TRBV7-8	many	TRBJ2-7	CASTYGQGAYEQYF	TGTGCCAGCACCTACGGACAGGGCGCCTACGAGCAGTACTTC
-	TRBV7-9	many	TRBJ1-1	CASSSSWGAEAFF	TGTGCCAGCAGCTCCTCGTGGGGAGCTGAAGCTTTCTTT
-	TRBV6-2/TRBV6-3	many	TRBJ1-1	CASGAVSSAFF	TGTGCCAGCGGGGCGGTGTCTTCAGCTTTCTTT
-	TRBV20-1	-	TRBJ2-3	CSAEEGSGRWWTDTQYF	TGCAGTGCAGAAGAGGGTTCGGGGCGGTGGTGGACAGATACGCAGTATTTT
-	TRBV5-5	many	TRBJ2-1	CASSLARGLAYNEQFF	TGTGCCAGCAGCTTGGCTAGAGGGCTAGCCTACAATGAGCAGTTCTTC
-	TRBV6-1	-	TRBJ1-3	CASRGYGWSSGNTIYF	TGTGCCAGTCGAGGATACGGTTGGAGCTCTGGAAACACCATATATTTT
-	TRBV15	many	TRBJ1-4	CATSRDSIRTANEKLFF	TGTGCCACCAGCAGAGATTCGATCCGGACGGCGAATGAAAAACTGTTTTTT
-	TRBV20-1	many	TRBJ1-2	CSARPAQRTLYGYTF	TGCAGTGCTAGACCTGCGCAGAGGACACTTTATGGCTACACCTTC
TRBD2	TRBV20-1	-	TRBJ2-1	CSVHGTSGGNEQFF	TGCAGTGTCCATGGGACTAGCGGGGGGAATGAGCAGTTCTTC
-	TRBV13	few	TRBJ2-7	CASSLGFKENEQYF	TGTGCCAGCAGCTTAGGCTTTAAGGAGAACGAGCAGTACTTC
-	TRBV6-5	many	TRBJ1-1	CASSDPLAAEAFF	TGTGCCAGCAGTGATCCCCTAGCCGCTGAAGCTTTCTTT
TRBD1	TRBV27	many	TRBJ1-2	CASFPGTGGSGYTF	TGTGCCAGCTTCCCCGGGACAGGGGGCAGTGGCTACACCTTC
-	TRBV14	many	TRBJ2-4	CASSRNRGFGIQYF	TGTGCCAGCAGCCGAAACCGAGGGTTTGGCATTCAGTACTTC
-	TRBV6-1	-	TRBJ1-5	CASSAVQGNSNQPQHF	TGTGCCAGCAGTGCCGTACAGGGAAATAGCAATCAGCCCCAGCATTTT
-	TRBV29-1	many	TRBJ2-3	CSVIRVGAGHSTDTQYF	TGCAGCGTTATAAGGGTGGGGGCGGGGCATAGCACAGATACGCAGTATTTT
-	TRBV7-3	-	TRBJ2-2	CASNQSRTGELFF	TGTGCCAGCAACCAAAGCCGCACCGGGGAGCTGTTTTTT
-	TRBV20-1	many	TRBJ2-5	CSAIWEETQYF	TGCAGTGCTATTTGGGAAGAGACCCAGTACTTC
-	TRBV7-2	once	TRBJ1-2	CASSPRGTGQNYGYTF	TGTGCCAGCAGCCCCCGAGGAACAGGGCAAAACTATGGCTACACCTTC
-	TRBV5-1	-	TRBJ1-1	CASSLEWAGTEAFF	TGCGCCAGCAGCTTGGAATGGGCAGGCACTGAAGCTTTCTTT
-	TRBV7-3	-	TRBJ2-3	CASQGQRSDTQYF	TGTGCCAGCCAGGGCCAGCGTTCAGATACGCAGTATTTT
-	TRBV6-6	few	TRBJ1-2	CASTVDGYGYTF	TGTGCCAGCACCGTCGACGGTTATGGCTACACCTTC
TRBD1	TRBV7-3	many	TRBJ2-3	CASSLGQRISTDTQYF	TGTGCCAGCAGCCTGGGACAGAGAATTAGCACAGATACGCAGTATTTT
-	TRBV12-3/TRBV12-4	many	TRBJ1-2	CASSPQAWGYGYTF	TGTGCCAGCAGTCCGCAGGCGTGGGGCTATGGCTACACCTTC
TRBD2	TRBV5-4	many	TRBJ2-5	CASSYGGAGETQYF	TGTGCCAGCAGCTACGGGGGGGCCGGGGAGACCCAGTACTTC
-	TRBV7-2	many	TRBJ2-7	CASSWSQYEQYF	TGTGCCAGCAGCTGGAGTCAGTACGAGCAGTACTTC
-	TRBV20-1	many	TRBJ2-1	CSARRGPYNEQFF	TGCAGTGCTAGACGGGGCCCCTACAATGAGCAGTTCTTC
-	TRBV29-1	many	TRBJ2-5	CSVDGGETQYF	TGCAGCGTTGACGGGGGAGAGACCCAGTACTTC
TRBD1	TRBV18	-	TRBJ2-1	CASSPGQGARQGTQFF	TGTGCCAGCTCACCGGGACAGGGGGCGCGGCAAGGGACCCAGTTCTTC
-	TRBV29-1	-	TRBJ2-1	CSVGQSSYEQFF	TGCAGCGTTGGTCAAAGCTCCTACGAGCAGTTCTTC
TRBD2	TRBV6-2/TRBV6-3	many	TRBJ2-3	CASSYTPGLAGVTDTQYF	TGTGCCAGCAGTTACACCCCTGGACTAGCGGGGGTAACAGATACGCAGTATTTT
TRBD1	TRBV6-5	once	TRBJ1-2	CASSQGDNYGYTF	TGTGCCAGCAGTCAGGGGGATAACTATGGCTACACCTTC
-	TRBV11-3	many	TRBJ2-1	CASSPGRRGEQFF	TGTGCCAGCAGCCCCGGAAGGCGGGGTGAGCAGTTCTTC
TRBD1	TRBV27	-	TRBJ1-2	CASSPGQSFGYTF	TGTGCCAGCAGTCCGGGACAGTCCTTTGGCTACACCTTC
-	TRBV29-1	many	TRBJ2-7	CSVRLKSYEQYF	TGCAGCGTTCGGTTAAAATCCTACGAGCAGTACTTC
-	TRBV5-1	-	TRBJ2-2	CASSLKGPPAGELFF	TGCGCCAGCAGCTTGAAGGGACCCCCCGCCGGGGAGCTGTTTTTT
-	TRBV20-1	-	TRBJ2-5	CSAWGRAPHQETQYF	TGCAGTGCTTGGGGTCGGGCACCGCACCAAGAGACCCAGTACTTC
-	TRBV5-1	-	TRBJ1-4	CASSEDGVTNEKLFF	TGCGCCAGCAGCGAGGACGGCGTAACTAATGAAAAACTGTTTTTT
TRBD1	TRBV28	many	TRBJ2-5	CASSLIGTVQETQYF	TGTGCCAGCAGCCTTATTGGGACAGTCCAAGAGACCCAGTACTTC
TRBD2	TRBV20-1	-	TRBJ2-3	CSARDRTSGRTDTQYF	TGCAGTGCTAGAGACCGGACTAGCGGGAGAACAGATACGCAGTATTTT
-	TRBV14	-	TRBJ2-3	CASSQGAWGTDTQYF	TGTGCCAGCAGCCAAGGTGCTTGGGGAACAGATACGCAGTATTTT
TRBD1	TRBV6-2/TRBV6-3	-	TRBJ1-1	CASRPTGQGAEAFF	TGTGCCAGCAGGCCAACTGGACAGGGAGCTGAAGCTTTCTTT
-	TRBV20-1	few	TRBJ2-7	CSAILLASAVSYNEQYF	TGCAGTGCTATTCTCCTGGCTAGCGCGGTCTCCTACAATGAGCAGTACTTC
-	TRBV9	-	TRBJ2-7	CASSVGWGALYEQYF	TGTGCCAGCAGCGTAGGGTGGGGGGCCCTTTATGAGCAGTACTTC
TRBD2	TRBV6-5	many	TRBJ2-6	CASSPLAGGLSGANVLTF	TGTGCCAGCAGTCCTCTAGCGGGGGGCCTCTCTGGGGCCAACGTCCTGACTTTC
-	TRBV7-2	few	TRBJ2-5	CASSRSAEETQYF	TGTGCCAGCAGCCGATCGGCCGAAGAGACCCAGTACTTC